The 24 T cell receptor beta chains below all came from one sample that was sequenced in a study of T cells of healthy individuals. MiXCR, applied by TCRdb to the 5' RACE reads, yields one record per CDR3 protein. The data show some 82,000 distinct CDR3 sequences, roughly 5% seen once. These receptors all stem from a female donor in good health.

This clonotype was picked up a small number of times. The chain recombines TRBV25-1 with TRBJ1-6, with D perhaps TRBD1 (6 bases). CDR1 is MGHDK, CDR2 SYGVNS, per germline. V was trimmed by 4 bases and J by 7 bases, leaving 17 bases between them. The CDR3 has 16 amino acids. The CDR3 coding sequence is TGTGCCAGCAGTGTTACGGACGGGACAACGAATTCACCCCTCCACTTT. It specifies CASSVTDGTTNSPLHF.

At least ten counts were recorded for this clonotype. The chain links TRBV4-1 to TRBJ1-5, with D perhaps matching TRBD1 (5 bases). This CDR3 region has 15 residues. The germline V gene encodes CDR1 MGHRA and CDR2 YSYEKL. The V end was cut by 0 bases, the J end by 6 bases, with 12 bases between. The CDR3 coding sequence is TGCGCCAGCAGCCAAGATTCGGGGGAGGGTCAGCCCCAGCATTTT. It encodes CASSQDSGEGQPQHF.

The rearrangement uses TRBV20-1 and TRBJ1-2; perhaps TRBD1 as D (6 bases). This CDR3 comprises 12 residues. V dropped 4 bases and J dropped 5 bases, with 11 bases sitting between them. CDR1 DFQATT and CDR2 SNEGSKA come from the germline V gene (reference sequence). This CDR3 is CSATGAGYGYTF. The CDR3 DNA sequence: TGCAGTGCTACAGGGGCGGGTTATGGCTACACCTTC.

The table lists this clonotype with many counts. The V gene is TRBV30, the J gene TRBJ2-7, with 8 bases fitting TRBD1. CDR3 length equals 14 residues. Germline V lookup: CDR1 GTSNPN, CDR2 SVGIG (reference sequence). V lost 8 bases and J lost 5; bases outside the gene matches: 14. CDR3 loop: CARSLTGAVDEQYF. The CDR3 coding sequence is TGTGCCCGATCTTTGACAGGGGCTGTAGACGAGCAGTACTTC. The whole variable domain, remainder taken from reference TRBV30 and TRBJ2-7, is SQTIHQWPATLVQPVGSPLSLECTVEGTSNPNLYWYRQAAGRGLQLLFYSVGIGQISSEVPQNLSASRPQDRQFILSSKKLLLSDSGFYLCARSLTGAVDEQYFGPGTRLTVT.

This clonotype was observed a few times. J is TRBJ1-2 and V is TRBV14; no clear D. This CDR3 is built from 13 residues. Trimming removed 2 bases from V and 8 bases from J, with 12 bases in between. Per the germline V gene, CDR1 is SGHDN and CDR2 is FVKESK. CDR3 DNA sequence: TGTGCCAGCAGCCAATCCCCATTTAGGGGCTACACCTTC. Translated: CASSQSPFRGYTF. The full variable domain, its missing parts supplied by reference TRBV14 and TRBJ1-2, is EAGVTQFPSHSVIEKGQTVTLRCDPISGHDNLYWYRRVMGKEIKFLLHFVKESKQDESGMPNNRFLAERTGGTYSTLKVQPAELEDSGVYFCASSQSPFRGYTFGSGTRLTVV.

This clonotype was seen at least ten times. The CDR3 is CASSSSDGGGNQPQHF. In DNA form, the CDR3 reads TGTGCCAGCAGTAGCTCAGATGGGGGCGGCAATCAGCCCCAGCATTTT. V is TRBV6-6 and J is TRBJ1-5; D may be TRBD1 (6 bases). Germline V gives CDR1 MNHNY, CDR2 SVGAGI (reference sequence). This CDR3 spans 16 amino acids. V lost 5 bases to trimming and J lost 2 bases, with 16 bases between them.

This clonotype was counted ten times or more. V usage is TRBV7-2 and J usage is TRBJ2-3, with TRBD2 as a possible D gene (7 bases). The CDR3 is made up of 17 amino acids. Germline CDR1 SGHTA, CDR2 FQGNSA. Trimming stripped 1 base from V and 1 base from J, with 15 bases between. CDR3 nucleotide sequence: TGTGCCAGCAGCTTAGTGGGCGGGGGCTGGGGCACAGATACGCAGTATTTT. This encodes CASSLVGGGWGTDTQYF.

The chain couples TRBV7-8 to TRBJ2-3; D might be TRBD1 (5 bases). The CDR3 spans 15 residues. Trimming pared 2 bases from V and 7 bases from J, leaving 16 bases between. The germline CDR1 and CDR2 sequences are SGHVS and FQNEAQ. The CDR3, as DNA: TGTGCCAGCAGCTTAAATCAGGGCCACACGAATACGCAGTATTTT. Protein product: CASSLNQGHTNTQYF.

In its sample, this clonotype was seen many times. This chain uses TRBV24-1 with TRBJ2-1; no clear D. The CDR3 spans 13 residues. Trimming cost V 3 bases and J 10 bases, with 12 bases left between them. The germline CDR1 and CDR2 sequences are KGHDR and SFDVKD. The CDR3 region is CATSDSWAAEQFF. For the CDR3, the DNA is TGTGCCACCAGTGATAGTTGGGCCGCCGAGCAGTTCTTC.

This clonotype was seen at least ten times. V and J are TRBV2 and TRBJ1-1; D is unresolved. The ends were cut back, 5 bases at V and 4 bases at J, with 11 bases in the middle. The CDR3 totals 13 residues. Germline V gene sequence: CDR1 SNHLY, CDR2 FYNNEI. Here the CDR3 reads CASSSPDSTEAFF. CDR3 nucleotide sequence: TGTGCCAGCAGTAGTCCGGACTCCACTGAAGCTTTCTTT.

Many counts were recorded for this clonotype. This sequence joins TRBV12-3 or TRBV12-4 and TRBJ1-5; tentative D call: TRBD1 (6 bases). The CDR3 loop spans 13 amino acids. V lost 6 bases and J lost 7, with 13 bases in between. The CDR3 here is CASSLGGRQPQHF. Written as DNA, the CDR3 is TGTGCCAGCAGCTTGGGGGGCAGGCAGCCCCAGCATTTT.

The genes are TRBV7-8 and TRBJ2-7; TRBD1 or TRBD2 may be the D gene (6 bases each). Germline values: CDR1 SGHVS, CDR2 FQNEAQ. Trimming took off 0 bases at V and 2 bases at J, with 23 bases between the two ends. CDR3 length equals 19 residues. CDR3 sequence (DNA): TGTGCCAGCAGCTTAGCCACCGGGGATCTAGGGGGGTCGACCTACGAGCAGTACTTC. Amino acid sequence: CASSLATGDLGGSTYEQYF.

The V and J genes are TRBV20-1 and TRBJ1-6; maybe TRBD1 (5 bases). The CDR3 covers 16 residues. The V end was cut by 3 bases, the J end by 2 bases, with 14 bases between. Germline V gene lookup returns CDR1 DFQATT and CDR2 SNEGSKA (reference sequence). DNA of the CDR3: TGCAGTGCTAGTGAAGGGGATAGGACCTATAATTCACCCCTCCACTTT. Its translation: CSASEGDRTYNSPLHF.

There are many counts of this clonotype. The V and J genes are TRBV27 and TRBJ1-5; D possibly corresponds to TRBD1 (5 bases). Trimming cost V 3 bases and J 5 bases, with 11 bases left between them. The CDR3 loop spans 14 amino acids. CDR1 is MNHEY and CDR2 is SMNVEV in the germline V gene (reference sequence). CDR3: CASSLGGTYQPQHF. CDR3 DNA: TGTGCCAGCAGTTTGGGCGGGACCTATCAGCCCCAGCATTTT.

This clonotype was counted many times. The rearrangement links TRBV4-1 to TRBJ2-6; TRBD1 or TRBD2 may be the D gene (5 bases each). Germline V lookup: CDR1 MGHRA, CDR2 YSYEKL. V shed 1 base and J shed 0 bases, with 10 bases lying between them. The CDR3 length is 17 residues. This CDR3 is CASSQASGASGANVLTF. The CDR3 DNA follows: TGCGCCAGCAGCCAAGCCTCCGGGGCCTCTGGGGCCAACGTCCTGACTTTC.

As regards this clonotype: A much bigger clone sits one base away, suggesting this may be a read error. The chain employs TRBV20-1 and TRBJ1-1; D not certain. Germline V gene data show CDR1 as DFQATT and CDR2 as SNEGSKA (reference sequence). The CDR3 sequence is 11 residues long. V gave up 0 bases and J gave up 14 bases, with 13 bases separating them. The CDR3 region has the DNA TGCAGTGCTAGAGATCGAAGAGGCGTGTTCTTT. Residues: CSARDRRGVFF.

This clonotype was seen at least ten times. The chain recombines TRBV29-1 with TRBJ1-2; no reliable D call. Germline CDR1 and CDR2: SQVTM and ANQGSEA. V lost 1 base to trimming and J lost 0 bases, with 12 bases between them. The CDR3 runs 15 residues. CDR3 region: CSVEGTGETNYGYTF. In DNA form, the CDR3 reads TGCAGCGTTGAAGGGACGGGAGAAACTAACTATGGCTACACCTTC.

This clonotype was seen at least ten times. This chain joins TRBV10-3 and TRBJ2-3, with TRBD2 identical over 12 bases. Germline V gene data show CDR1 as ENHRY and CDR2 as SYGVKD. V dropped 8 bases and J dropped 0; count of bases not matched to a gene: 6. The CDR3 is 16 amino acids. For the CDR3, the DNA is TGTGCCATCGCACTAGCGGGAGGCCAGAGCACAGATACGCAGTATTTT. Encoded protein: CAIALAGGQSTDTQYF.

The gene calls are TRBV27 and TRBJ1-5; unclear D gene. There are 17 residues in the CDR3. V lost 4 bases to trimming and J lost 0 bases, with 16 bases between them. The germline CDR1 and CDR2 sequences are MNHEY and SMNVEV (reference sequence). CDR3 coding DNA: TGTGCCAGCAGTTCCCGGAAAGGGAGTCATAGCAATCAGCCCCAGCATTTT. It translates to CASSSRKGSHSNQPQHF.

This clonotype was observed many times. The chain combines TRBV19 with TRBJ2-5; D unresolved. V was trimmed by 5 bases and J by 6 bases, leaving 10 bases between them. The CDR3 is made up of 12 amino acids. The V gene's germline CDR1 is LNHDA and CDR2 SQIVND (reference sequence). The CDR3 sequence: CASSYESKTQYF. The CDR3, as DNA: TGTGCCAGTAGTTACGAGAGTAAGACCCAGTACTTC.

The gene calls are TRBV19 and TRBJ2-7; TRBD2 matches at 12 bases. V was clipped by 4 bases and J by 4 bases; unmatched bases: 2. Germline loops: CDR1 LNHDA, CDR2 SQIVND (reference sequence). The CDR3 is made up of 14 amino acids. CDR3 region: CASSTGLAGYEQYF. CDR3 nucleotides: TGTGCCAGTAGTACCGGACTAGCGGGGTACGAGCAGTACTTC.

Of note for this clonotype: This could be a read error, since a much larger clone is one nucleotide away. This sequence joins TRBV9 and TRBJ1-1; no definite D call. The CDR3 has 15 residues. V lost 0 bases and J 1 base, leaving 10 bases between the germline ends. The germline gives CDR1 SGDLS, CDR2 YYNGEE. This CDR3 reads CASSVGAIRNTEAFF. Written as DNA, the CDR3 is TGTGCCAGCAGCGTAGGTGCGATAAGGAACACTGAAGCTTTCTTT.

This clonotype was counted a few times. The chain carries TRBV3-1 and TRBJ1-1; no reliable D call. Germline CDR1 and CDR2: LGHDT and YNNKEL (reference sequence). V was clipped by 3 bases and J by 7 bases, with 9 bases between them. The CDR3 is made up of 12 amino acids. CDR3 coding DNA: TGTGCCAGCAGCCATGGTCTCGTTGAAGCTTTCTTT. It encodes CASSHGLVEAFF.

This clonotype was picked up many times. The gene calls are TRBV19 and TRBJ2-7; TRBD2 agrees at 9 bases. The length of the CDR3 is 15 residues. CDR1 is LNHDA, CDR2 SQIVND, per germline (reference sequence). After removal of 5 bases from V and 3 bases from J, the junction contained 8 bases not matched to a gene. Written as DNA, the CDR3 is TGTGCCAGTAGTTCCGGCGGGAGGGCCGTCTACGAGCAGTACTTC. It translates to CASSSGGRAVYEQYF. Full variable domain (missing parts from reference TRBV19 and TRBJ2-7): DGGITQSPKYLFRKEGQNVTLSCEQNLNHDAMYWYRQDPGQGLRLIYYSQIVNDFQKGDIAEGYSVSREKKESFPLTVTSAQKNPTAFYLCASSSGGRAVYEQYFGPGTRLTVT.